This TCR beta chain came from a study of T cell responses to AZD1222 COVID-19 vaccine. The protocol was immunoSEQ multiplex PCR, while the TCRdb copy is restricted to in-frame clones and leaves out a portion. Of more than 150,000 clones in the sample, less than 90% were seen once. From germline, CDR1 is LGHNT and CDR2 FRNRAP. The length of the CDR3 is 13 residues. Trimming left V 7 bases short and J 1 base short, with 10 bases between. The sequencing here drew on peripheral blood, taken after recovery from COVID-19. The receptor comes from an adult who had recovered from COVID-19. The rearrangement joins TRBV12-5 to TRBJ1-1; weak D call: TRBD1 (5 bases). The CDR3 bases are TGTGCTAGTGAAGGACAACCGAACACTGAAGCTTTCTTT. Its protein is CASEGQPNTEAFF.